Shown below are 10 T cell receptor beta chains from a single sample sequenced in a study of CXCR3-negative and CXCR3-positive naive CD8 T cells. Overall study findings and caveats: Hydrophobicity of TRB CDR3s was greater in CXCR3-positive naive cells than in CXCR3-negative naive cells.

Their cognate antigens are unknown. cDNA libraries for TRB were generated by 5' RACE incorporating UMI labels. TCRdb reanalyzed the 5' RACE reads, giving one entry per CDR3 protein sequence and no DNA. The table lists some 140,000 distinct CDR3 sequences. Sequences were obtained from naive CXCR3+ CD8+ T cells from blood. Subset of the sample: CD45RO-CCR7+CD27+CD95- naive CD8+ T cells expressing CXCR3 (TNR3+). Receptors were obtained from a human donor in good health. Some clones in this sample may be carry-over from other donors' samples.

V is TRBV9 and J is TRBJ1-1; the TCRdb D gene call, TRBD1, has no DNA to confirm it. The CDR3 totals 14 residues. From germline, CDR1 is SGDLS and CDR2 YYNGEE. This CDR3 reads CASSVGQQNTEAFF.

The J gene is TRBJ2-5, the V gene TRBV29-1. The CDR3 contains 14 residues. Germline V lookup: CDR1 SQVTM, CDR2 ANQGSEA. The CDR3 sequence is CSVEGGTAQETQYF.

The chain combines TRBV7-9 with TRBJ2-3. The CDR3 contains 14 residues. The germline CDR1 and CDR2 sequences are SEHNR and FQNEAQ (reference sequence). CDR3: CASSLETQLDTQYF.

V is TRBV29-1 and J is TRBJ2-3; TCRdb lists TRBD1, though no DNA is available to test this call. Germline assignment: CDR1 SQVTM and CDR2 ANQGSEA. The CDR3 is 13 amino acids. This CDR3 reads CSVYRGLTDTQYF.

This chain joins TRBV5-1 and TRBJ2-2; TCRdb indicates TRBD1, and absent DNA this call remains unverified. Per germline, CDR1 SGHRS and CDR2 YFSETQ. The CDR3 sequence is 17 residues long. The CDR3: CARSSPGQGANTGELFF.

V gene TRBV12-3 or TRBV12-4 combines with J gene TRBJ2-7; the D call of TRBD2 rests on TCRdb alone, since no DNA is present to check it. The CDR3 contains 15 residues. This CDR3 reads CASSLVRGLATEQYF.

The chain employs TRBV7-9 and TRBJ1-2; TCRdb lists TRBD1, though no DNA is available to test this call. Germline V gene sequence: CDR1 SEHNR, CDR2 FQNEAQ (reference sequence). There are 14 residues in the CDR3. The CDR3 loop is CASSFYQTGDGYTF.

The chain links TRBV4-3 to TRBJ2-2; the D gene TCRdb calls, TRBD1, cannot be checked with no DNA. The germline V gene has CDR1 LGHNA and CDR2 YSLEER. This CDR3 is 15 amino acids long. The CDR3 sequence: CASSQGAVRAGELFF.

The J gene is TRBJ2-1, the V gene TRBV28; TCRdb proposes TRBD1, but this gene call is untestable without DNA. The CDR3 length is 15 residues. Germline CDR1 reads MDHEN; CDR2 reads SYDVKM. This CDR3 is CASSRGRGAYNEQFF.

The CDR3 sequence is CASSRGGDGETQYF. This chain uses TRBV28 with TRBJ2-5; absent DNA, TCRdb's TRBD2 call cannot be checked. The CDR3 covers 14 residues. Germline V gene sequence: CDR1 MDHEN, CDR2 SYDVKM. Full variable domain (remainder filled in from reference TRBV28 and TRBJ2-5): DVKVTQSSRYLVKRTGEKVFLECVQDMDHENMFWYRQDPGLGLRLIYFSYDVKMKEKGDIPEGYSVSREKKERFSLILESASTNQTSMYLCASSRGGDGETQYFGPGTRLLVL.